What follows are 6 T cell receptor beta chains derived from one specimen sequenced in a study of T cells in Graves' hyperthyroidism and ophthalmopathy. RNA transcripts yielded amplified TCR beta CDR3 regions. TCR CDR3 regions were first amplified by RT-PCR with HTBI primers. MiXCR, applied by TCRdb to the multiplex PCR reads, yields one record per CDR3 protein. The table shows approximately 590,000 distinct CDR3 sequences, with around a sixth occurring only once. Sequenced material: blood. These TCRs come from a woman in her twenties or thirties with Graves' hyperthyroidism.

J is TRBJ2-1 and V is TRBV27; 7 bases are shared with TRBD2. The V segment lost 5 bases and the J segment 4 bases; nucleotides outside the gene matches: 5. Germline-derived CDR1 and CDR2 are MNHEY and SMNVEV (reference sequence). The length of the CDR3 is 14 residues. The CDR3 DNA reads as TGTGCCAGCAGTAGCGGGGTGGAATACAATGAGCAGTTCTTC. This sequence encodes CASSSGVEYNEQFF.

Many counts were recorded for this clonotype. The rearrangement joins TRBV30 to TRBJ1-5, with D possibly TRBD1 on 5 matching bases. In germline, CDR1 is GTSNPN, CDR2 SVGIG (reference sequence). Trimming removed 1 base from V and 1 base from J, with 11 bases in between. The CDR3 spans 15 residues. CDR3 loop: CAWSAGDGSNQPQHF. The CDR3, as DNA: TGTGCCTGGAGTGCCGGGGACGGGAGCAATCAGCCCCAGCATTTT.

This clonotype has more than one count but fewer than ten. The genes are TRBV14 and TRBJ2-3; TRBD2 aligns across 8 bases. The V segment lost 4 bases and the J segment 2 bases; nucleotides outside the gene matches: 14. This CDR3 has 18 amino acids. Germline loops: CDR1 SGHDN, CDR2 FVKESK. The CDR3 sequence is CASSRRPGGRFPTDTQYF. The CDR3 DNA sequence: TGTGCCAGCAGCCGTCGCCCGGGCGGGAGGTTTCCCACAGATACGCAGTATTTT.

This chain connects TRBV7-9 to TRBJ2-1; 13 bases align to TRBD2. CDR1 is SEHNR and CDR2 is FQNEAQ in the germline V gene (reference sequence). The CDR3 sequence is 15 residues long. After removal of 5 bases from V and 6 bases from J, the junction contained 4 bases not matched to a gene. CDR3 sequence: CASSAGLAGTNEQFF. The CDR3 DNA reads TGTGCCAGCAGCGCGGGACTAGCGGGGACCAATGAGCAGTTCTTC.

This clonotype was seen more than once but under ten times. The chain couples TRBV19 to TRBJ1-5; possibly TRBD1 for D (5 bases). There are 16 residues in the CDR3. The V end lost 7 bases, the J end lost 6 bases, and 22 bases lay between the germline ends. From germline, CDR1 is LNHDA and CDR2 SQIVND (reference sequence). The DNA of the CDR3 is TGTGCCAGTATGCCGCTAAACCAGGGTGTTGGTCAGCCCCAGCATTTT. This sequence encodes CASMPLNQGVGQPQHF.

The table lists this clonotype with many counts. The chain carries TRBV5-5 and TRBJ1-4, with 7 nucleotides matching TRBD1. Germline CDR1 and CDR2: SGHKS and YYEKEE (reference sequence). The junction had 10 bases not matched to a gene; V was cut back by 4 bases and J by 7 bases. The CDR3 is made up of 15 amino acids. CDR3 bases: TGTGCCAGCAGCCAACAACACAGGGGCACTGAAAAACTGTTTTTT. Residues: CASSQQHRGTEKLFF.